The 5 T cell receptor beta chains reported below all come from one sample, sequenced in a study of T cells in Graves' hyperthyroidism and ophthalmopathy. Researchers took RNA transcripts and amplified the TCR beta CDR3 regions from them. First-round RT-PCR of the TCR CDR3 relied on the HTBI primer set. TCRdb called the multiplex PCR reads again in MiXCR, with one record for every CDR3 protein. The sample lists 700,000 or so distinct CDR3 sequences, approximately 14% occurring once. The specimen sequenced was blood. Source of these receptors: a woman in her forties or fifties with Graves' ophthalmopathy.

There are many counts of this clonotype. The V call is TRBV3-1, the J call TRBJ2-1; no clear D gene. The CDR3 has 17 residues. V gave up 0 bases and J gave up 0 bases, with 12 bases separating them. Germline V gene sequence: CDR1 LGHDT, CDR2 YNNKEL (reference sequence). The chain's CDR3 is CASSQDGIASSYNEQFF. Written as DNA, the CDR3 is TGTGCCAGCAGCCAAGATGGGATAGCCAGCTCCTACAATGAGCAGTTCTTC.

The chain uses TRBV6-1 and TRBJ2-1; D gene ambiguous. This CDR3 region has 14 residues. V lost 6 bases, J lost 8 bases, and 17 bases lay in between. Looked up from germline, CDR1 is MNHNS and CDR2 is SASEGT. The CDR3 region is CASRGSRTIDEQFF. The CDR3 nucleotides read TGTGCCAGCAGAGGATCACGTACGATCGATGAGCAGTTCTTC.

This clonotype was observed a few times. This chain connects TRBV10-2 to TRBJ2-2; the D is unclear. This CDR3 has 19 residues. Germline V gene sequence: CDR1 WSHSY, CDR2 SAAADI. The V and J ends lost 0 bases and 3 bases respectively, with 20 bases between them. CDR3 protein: CASSESGSTTIKDTGELFF. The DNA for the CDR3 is TGCGCCAGCAGTGAGTCGGGCTCTACTACGATCAAGGACACCGGGGAGCTGTTTTTT.

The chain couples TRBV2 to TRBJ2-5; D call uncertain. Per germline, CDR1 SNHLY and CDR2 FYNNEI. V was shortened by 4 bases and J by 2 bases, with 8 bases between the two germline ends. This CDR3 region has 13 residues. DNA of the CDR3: TGTGCCAGCAGTGTTAACGAACAAGAGACCCAGTACTTC. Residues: CASSVNEQETQYF.

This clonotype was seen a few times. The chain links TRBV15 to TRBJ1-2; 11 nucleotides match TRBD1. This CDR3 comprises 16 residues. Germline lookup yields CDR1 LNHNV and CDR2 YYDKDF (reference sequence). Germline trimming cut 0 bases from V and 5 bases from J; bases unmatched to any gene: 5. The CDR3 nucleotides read TGTGCCACCAGCAGAGAACGGGACAGGGGGGTTTATGGCTACACCTTC. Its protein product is CATSRERDRGVYGYTF.